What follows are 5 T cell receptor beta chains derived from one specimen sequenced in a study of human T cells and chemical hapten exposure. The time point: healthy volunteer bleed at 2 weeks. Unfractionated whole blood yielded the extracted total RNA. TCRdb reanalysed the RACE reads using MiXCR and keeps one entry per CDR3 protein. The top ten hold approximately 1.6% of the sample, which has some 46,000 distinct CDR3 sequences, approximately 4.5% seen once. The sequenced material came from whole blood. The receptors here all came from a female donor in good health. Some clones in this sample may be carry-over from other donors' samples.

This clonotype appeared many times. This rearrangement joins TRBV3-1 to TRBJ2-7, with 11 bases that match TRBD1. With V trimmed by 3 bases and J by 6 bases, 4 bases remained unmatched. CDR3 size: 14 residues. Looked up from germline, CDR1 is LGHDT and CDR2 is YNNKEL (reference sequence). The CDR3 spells CASSQPGTGGEQYF. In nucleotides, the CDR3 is TGTGCCAGCAGCCAGCCCGGGACAGGGGGCGAGCAGTACTTC.

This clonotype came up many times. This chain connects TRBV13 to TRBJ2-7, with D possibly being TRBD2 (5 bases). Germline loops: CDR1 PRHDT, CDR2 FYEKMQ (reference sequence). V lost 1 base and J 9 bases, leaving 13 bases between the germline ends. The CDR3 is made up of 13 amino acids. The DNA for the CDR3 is TGTGCCAGCAGCTTAGACCCCCAGGAGGTGCAGTACTTC. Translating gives CASSLDPQEVQYF.

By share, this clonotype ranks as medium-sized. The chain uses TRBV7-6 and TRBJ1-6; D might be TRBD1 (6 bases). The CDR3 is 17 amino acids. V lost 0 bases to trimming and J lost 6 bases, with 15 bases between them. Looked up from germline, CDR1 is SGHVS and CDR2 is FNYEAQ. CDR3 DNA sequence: TGTGCCAGCAGCTTAGCTCCCGTGGGGGGCCCTAATTCACCCCTCCACTTT. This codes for CASSLAPVGGPNSPLHF.

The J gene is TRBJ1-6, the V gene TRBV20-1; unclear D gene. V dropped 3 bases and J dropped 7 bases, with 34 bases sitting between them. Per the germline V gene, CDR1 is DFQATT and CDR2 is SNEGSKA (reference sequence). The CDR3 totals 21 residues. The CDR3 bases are TGCAGTGCTAGGGCATTCGAAGGCCGGGGTGGGAGGCTATATCGAAATTCACCCCTCCACTTT. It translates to CSARAFEGRGGRLYRNSPLHF.

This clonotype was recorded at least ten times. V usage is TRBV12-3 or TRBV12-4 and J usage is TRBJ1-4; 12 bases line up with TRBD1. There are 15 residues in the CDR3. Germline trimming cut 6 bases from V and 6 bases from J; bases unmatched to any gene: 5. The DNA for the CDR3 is TGTGCCAGCAGGCCAGGGACAGGGGGCTATGAAAAACTGTTTTTT. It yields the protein CASRPGTGGYEKLFF.